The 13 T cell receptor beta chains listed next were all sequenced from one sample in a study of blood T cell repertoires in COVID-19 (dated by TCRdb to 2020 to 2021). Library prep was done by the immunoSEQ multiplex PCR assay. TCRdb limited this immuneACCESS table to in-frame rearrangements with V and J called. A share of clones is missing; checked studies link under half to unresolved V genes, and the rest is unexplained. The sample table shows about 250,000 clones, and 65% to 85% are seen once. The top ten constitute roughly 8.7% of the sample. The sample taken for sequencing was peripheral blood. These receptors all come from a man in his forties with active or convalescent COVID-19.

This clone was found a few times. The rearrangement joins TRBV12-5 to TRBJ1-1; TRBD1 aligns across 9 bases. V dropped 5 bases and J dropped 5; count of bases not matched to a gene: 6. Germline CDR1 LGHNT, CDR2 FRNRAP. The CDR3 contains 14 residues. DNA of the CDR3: TGTGCTAGTGGTCCGAGGACAGGGGAAACTGAAGCTTTCTTT. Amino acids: CASGPRTGETEAFF.

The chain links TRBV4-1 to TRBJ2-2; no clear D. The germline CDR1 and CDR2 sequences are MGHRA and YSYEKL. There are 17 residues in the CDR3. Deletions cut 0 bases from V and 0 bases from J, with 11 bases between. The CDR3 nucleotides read TGCGCCAGCAGCCAAGATCTTGGGCTCGCGAACACCGGGGAGCTGTTTTTT. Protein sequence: CASSQDLGLANTGELFF.

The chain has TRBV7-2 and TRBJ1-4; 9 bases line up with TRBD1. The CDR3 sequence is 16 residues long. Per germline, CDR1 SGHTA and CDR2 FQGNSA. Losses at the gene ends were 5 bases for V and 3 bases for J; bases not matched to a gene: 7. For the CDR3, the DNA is TGTGCCAGCAGCGTCGGGACAGGGATATCTAATGAAAAACTGTTTTTT. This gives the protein CASSVGTGISNEKLFF.

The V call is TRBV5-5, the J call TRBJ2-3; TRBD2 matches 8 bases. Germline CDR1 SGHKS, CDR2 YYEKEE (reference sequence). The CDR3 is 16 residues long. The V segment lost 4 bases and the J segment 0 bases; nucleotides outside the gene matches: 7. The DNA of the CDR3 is TGTGCCAGCAGCCCGGGAGCGGGAGCTAGCACAGATACGCAGTATTTT. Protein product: CASSPGAGASTDTQYF.

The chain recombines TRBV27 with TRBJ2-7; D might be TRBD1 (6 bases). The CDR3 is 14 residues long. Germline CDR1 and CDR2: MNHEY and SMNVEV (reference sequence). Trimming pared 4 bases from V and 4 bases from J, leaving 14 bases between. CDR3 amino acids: CASSSAQGPYEQYF. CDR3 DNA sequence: TGTGCCAGCAGTTCCGCGCAGGGGCCTTACGAGCAGTACTTC.

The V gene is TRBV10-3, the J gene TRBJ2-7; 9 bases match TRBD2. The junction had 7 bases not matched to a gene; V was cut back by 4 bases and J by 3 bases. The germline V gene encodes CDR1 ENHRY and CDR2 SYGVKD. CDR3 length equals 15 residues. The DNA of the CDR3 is TGTGCCATCAGTGGAGCGGGAGGATTCGGCTACGAGCAGTACTTC. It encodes CAISGAGGFGYEQYF.

The CDR3 nucleotides are TGTGCCAGCAGCTTAGGGCCAGGGTATGGCTACACCTTC. The encoded protein is CASSLGPGYGYTF. The chain recombines TRBV7-8 with TRBJ1-2; TRBD1 might be the D (5 bases). The germline V gene has CDR1 SGHVS and CDR2 FQNEAQ. This CDR3 spans 13 amino acids. V was pared by 1 base and J by 5 bases, with 8 bases between.

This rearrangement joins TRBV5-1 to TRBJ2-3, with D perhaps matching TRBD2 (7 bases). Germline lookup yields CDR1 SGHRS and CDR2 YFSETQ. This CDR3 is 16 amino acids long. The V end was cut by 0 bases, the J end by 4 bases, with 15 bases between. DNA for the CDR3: TGCGCCAGCAGCTTGGTGGGGGGGGGCCCCTCAGATACGCAGTATTTT. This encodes CASSLVGGGPSDTQYF.

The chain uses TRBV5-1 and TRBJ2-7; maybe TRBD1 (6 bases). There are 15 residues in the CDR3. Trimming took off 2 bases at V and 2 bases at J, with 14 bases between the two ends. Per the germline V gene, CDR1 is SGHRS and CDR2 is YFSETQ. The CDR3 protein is CASSFSGQQTYEQYF. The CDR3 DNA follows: TGCGCCAGCAGCTTCTCGGGACAACAAACCTACGAGCAGTACTTC.

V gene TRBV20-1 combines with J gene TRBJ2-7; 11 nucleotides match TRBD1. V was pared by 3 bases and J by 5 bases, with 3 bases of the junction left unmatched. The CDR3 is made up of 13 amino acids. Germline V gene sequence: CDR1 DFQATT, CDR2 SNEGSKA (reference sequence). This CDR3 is CSASGQGANEQYF. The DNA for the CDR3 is TGCAGTGCTAGTGGACAGGGGGCCAACGAGCAGTACTTC.

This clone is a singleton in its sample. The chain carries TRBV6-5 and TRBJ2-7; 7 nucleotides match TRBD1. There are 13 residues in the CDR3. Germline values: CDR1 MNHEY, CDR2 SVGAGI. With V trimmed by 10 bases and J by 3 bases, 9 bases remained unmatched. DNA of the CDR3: TGTGCCACAGGGGACAGAAACATCTACGAGCAGTACTTC. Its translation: CATGDRNIYEQYF.

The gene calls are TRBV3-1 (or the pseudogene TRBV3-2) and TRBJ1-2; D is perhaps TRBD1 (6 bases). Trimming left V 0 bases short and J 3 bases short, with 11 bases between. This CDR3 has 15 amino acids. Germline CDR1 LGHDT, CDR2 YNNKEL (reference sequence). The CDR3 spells CASSQDEGTHYGYTF. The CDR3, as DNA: TGTGCCAGCAGCCAAGATGAAGGGACACACTATGGCTACACCTTC.

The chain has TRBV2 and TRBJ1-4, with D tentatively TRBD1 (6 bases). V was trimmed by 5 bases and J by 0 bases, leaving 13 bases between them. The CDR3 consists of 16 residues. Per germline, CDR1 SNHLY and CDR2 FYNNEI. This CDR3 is CASSRQGISTNEKLFF. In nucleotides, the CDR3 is TGTGCCAGCAGTCGTCAGGGGATTTCAACTAATGAAAAACTGTTTTTT.